This T cell receptor (beta chain) was identified in a study of T-cell memory formation after mild COVID-19. Each CDR3 protein gets one entry after TCRdb re-called the 5' RACE reads with MiXCR. Here the sample spans under 550,000 distinct CDR3 sequences, 15% to 20% being singletons. Findings of the study overall: In pre-infection memory, a portion of responding clones appeared, which suggested that cross-reactive memory joined. The study found balanced CD4/CD8 in clones contracting day 15 to 85 and a CD4+ lean in later expanders.

This clonotype was picked up a small number of times. Antigen: not known. Sequencing input: PBMCs or a T cell subset sorted from them (not recorded which). This sequence originates from an adult woman who had mild COVID-19 (a few samples of this study predate the infection). Cell type and time point are not known.

CDR3 sequence: CASSLARDSIQETQYF. CDR3 in DNA: TGTGCCAGCAGCTTAGCCCGGGACAGTATCCAAGAGACCCAGTACTTC. The chain recombines TRBV7-9 with TRBJ2-5; 7 bases map to TRBD1. Germline-derived CDR1 and CDR2 are SEHNR and FQNEAQ (reference sequence). The CDR3 consists of 16 residues. V lost 0 bases, J lost 1 base, and 5 bases stayed unmatched.